What follows are 29 T cell receptor beta chains derived from one specimen sequenced in a study of blood T cell repertoires in COVID-19. Profiled with immunoSEQ multiplex PCR; TCRdb holds only in-frame clones, not every one. The profile shows almost 200,000 clones, around 75% of them singletons. Material: peripheral blood. The receptors stem from a woman in her 40s with COVID-19, enrolled during active disease.

The CDR3 nucleotides read TGTGCCAGCAGCCAGGTTCGCAAGGGGGAGCAGTACTTC. Translating gives CASSQVRKGEQYF. The genes are TRBV3-1 (or the pseudogene TRBV3-2) and TRBJ2-7; tentatively, D is TRBD1 (5 bases). Germline CDR1 is LGHDT and CDR2 is YNNKEL (reference sequence). The CDR3 spans 13 residues. With 3 bases removed from V and 7 bases from J, the gap between germline ends came to 13 bases.

The chain recombines TRBV5-5 with TRBJ1-2; no clear D gene. CDR3 size: 15 residues. Germline loops: CDR1 SGHKS, CDR2 YYEKEE (reference sequence). V lost 4 bases to trimming and J lost 9 bases, with 22 bases between them. CDR3 DNA sequence: TGTGCCAGCAGCCCCATGCGGGGTAGCGGGGATAGCTACACCTTC. This codes for CASSPMRGSGDSYTF.

CDR3 DNA: TGCGCCAGCAGCCAAGAAGGAACGGGGGCCCAGCATTTT. This sequence encodes CASSQEGTGAQHF. This sequence joins TRBV4-1 and TRBJ1-5; TRBD1 might be the D (5 bases). The CDR3 runs to 13 residues. Germline values: CDR1 MGHRA, CDR2 YSYEKL. Trimming left V 0 bases short and J 11 bases short, with 11 bases between.

This chain links TRBV5-4 with TRBJ1-2, with D hard to call. Germline lookup yields CDR1 SGHNT and CDR2 YYREEE (reference sequence). V lost 2 bases, J lost 1 base, and 9 bases lay in between. The CDR3 is made up of 14 amino acids. The CDR3 spells CASSFPGVNYGYTF. Here the CDR3 DNA reads TGTGCCAGCAGCTTCCCCGGAGTTAACTATGGCTACACCTTC.

V gene TRBV9 combines with J gene TRBJ2-1, with 10 bases fitting TRBD2. The CDR3 extends over 15 amino acids. The germline gives CDR1 SGDLS, CDR2 YYNGEE. Trimming removed 4 bases from V and 2 bases from J; junction bases left unmatched: 3. The CDR3 loop is CASSRSGGAYNEQFF. As DNA, the CDR3 is TGTGCCAGCAGCCGAAGCGGGGGGGCCTACAATGAGCAGTTCTTC.

The chain carries TRBV3-1 (or the pseudogene TRBV3-2) and TRBJ2-1; D might be TRBD1 (5 bases). Germline V gives CDR1 LGHDT, CDR2 YNNKEL (reference sequence). The CDR3 runs 12 residues. V gave up 1 base and J gave up 12 bases, with 10 bases separating them. DNA for the CDR3: TGTGCCAGCAGCCAAGTGGTGGGGCGGCAGTTCTTC. This sequence encodes CASSQVVGRQFF.

This sequence joins TRBV5-6 and TRBJ1-2; D remains ambiguous. From germline, CDR1 is SGHDT and CDR2 YYEEEE. The CDR3 spans 14 residues. Trimming shortened V by 6 bases and J by 6 bases, and 18 bases separated the two germline ends. The DNA for the CDR3 is TGTGCCAGCACCCCCGGCCCGGGGTTGGATGGCTACACCTTC. Its protein product is CASTPGPGLDGYTF. The full variable domain, its missing parts supplied by reference TRBV5-6 and TRBJ1-2, is DAGVTQSPTHLIKTRGQQVTLRCSPKSGHDTVSWYQQALGQGPQFIFQYYEEEERQRGNFPDRFSGHQFPNYSSELNVNALLLGDSALYLCASTPGPGLDGYTFGSGTRLTVV.

This clone was seen more than once but under ten times. CDR3 in amino acids: CASRSGTSGIREQFF. As DNA, the CDR3 is TGTGCCAGCAGATCCGGGACTAGCGGGATAAGGGAGCAGTTCTTC. The chain links TRBV19 to TRBJ2-1; 13 bases line up with TRBD2. The length of the CDR3 is 15 residues. J was trimmed by 10 bases and V by 9 bases; bases with no gene match: 12. CDR1 is LNHDA and CDR2 is SQIVND in the germline V gene (reference sequence). Variable domain in full (rest from reference TRBV19 and TRBJ2-1): DGGITQSPKYLFRKEGQNVTLSCEQNLNHDAMYWYRQDPGQGLRLIYYSQIVNDFQKGDIAEGYSVSREKKESFPLTVTSAQKNPTAFYLCASRSGTSGIREQFFGPGTRLTVL.

This clone was picked up a small number of times. V and J are TRBV27 and TRBJ1-2; a possible D gene is TRBD1 (5 bases). The CDR3 covers 15 residues. Germline CDR1 is MNHEY and CDR2 is SMNVEV (reference sequence). With 4 bases removed from V and 5 bases from J, the gap between germline ends came to 17 bases. CDR3 nucleotide sequence: TGTGCCAGCAGTTCCCGTGGAGGGGCGGGATATGGCTACACCTTC. Residues: CASSSRGGAGYGYTF.

The chain uses TRBV6-5 and TRBJ2-7; D is perhaps TRBD1 (6 bases). Germline loops: CDR1 MNHEY, CDR2 SVGAGI. Deletions cut 2 bases from V and 2 bases from J, with 16 bases between. The CDR3 totals 16 residues. CDR3 bases: TGTGCCAGCAGTTACGCGGCAGGGGCCCTTCCCTACGAGCAGTACTTC. This translates into CASSYAAGALPYEQYF.

This rearrangement joins TRBV5-1 to TRBJ2-1; 16 nucleotides match TRBD2. Germline-derived CDR1 and CDR2 are SGHRS and YFSETQ. V shed 7 bases, J shed 8 bases, and the junction held 6 bases outside the gene matches. The CDR3 totals 15 residues. In nucleotides, the CDR3 is TGCGCCAGCGCCGCCGGGACTAGCGGGGGGGATGAGCAGTTCTTC. Translating it yields CASAAGTSGGDEQFF.

The chain couples TRBV27 to TRBJ2-7; no definite D call. Germline V lookup: CDR1 MNHEY, CDR2 SMNVEV (reference sequence). Trimming cost V 2 bases and J 2 bases, with 7 bases left between them. The CDR3 is 13 residues long. The CDR3 DNA is TGTGCCAGCAGTTTAACAGATGCCTACGAGCAGTACTTC. Its protein is CASSLTDAYEQYF.

The chain uses TRBV5-1 and TRBJ2-2; 7 bases fit TRBD1. After removal of 1 base from V and 6 bases from J, the junction contained 9 bases not matched to a gene. Looked up from germline, CDR1 is SGHRS and CDR2 is YFSETQ. This CDR3 comprises 16 residues. The CDR3 protein is CASSLTGDSRSGELFF. The CDR3 coding sequence is TGCGCCAGCAGCTTGACCGGGGACAGTAGGTCCGGGGAGCTGTTTTTT.

This clone was observed a few times. One end of the junction fails to match germline, which may point to a read error. The chain carries TRBV4-2 and TRBJ1-2; the match to TRBD1 covers 7 bases. CDR1 is LGHNA, CDR2 YNFKEQ, per germline. This CDR3 comprises 15 residues. The CDR3 DNA sequence: TGTGCCAGCAGCCTCGGACAGGAGGCTAATTATGGCTACACCTTC. It specifies CASSLGQEANYGYTF.

The J gene is TRBJ2-3, the V gene TRBV25-1, with unresolved D. The V and J ends lost 2 bases and 6 bases respectively, with 15 bases between them. Germline V gene lookup returns CDR1 MGHDK and CDR2 SYGVNS. This CDR3 contains 15 residues. The CDR3 here is CASSEEVSASDTQYF. For the CDR3, the DNA is TGTGCCAGCAGTGAAGAAGTCTCTGCGTCTGATACGCAGTATTTT.

The chain has TRBV6-1 and TRBJ1-2; 9 bases line up with TRBD1. Germline CDR1 is MNHNS and CDR2 is SASEGT. V gave up 3 bases and J gave up 5 bases; unmatched junction bases: 7. This CDR3 is built from 15 residues. The CDR3: CASSEGPGQGYGYTF. The CDR3 DNA is TGTGCCAGCAGTGAGGGGCCGGGACAGGGTTATGGCTACACCTTC.

There are a few counts of this clone. This chain uses TRBV7-6 with TRBJ1-1; 8 positions match TRBD1. Per the germline V gene, CDR1 is SGHVS and CDR2 is FNYEAQ. This CDR3 is built from 15 residues. The V and J ends lost 4 bases and 3 bases, in that order; junction bases with no gene match: 7. This CDR3 is CASSSGQGGYTEAFF. CDR3 sequence (DNA): TGTGCCAGCAGCTCCGGACAGGGCGGCTACACTGAAGCTTTCTTT.

This clone was detected only once. The rearrangement links TRBV5-1 to TRBJ2-1, with a weak D call TRBD2 (6 bases). Germline CDR1 is SGHRS and CDR2 is YFSETQ. V was shortened by 3 bases and J by 0 bases, with 10 bases between the two germline ends. The length of the CDR3 is 15 residues. CDR3 sequence: CASSSLTSSYNEQFF. The CDR3 coding sequence is TGCGCCAGCAGCTCCCTGACTAGCTCCTACAATGAGCAGTTCTTC.

The V and J genes are TRBV4-1 and TRBJ2-1; weak D call: TRBD2 (6 bases). CDR1 and CDR2 (germline): MGHRA, YSYEKL. V was cut by 4 bases and J by 4 bases, with 17 bases left in between. The CDR3 extends over 16 amino acids. The CDR3 bases are TGCGCCAGCAGCCCCCAAAGCGGGCTAAGTTACAATGAGCAGTTCTTC. This translates into CASSPQSGLSYNEQFF.

The chain has TRBV2 and TRBJ2-1; 7 bases are shared with TRBD2. The CDR3 has 15 amino acids. Germline assignment: CDR1 SNHLY and CDR2 FYNNEI. V was pared by 5 bases and J by 5 bases, with 9 bases of the junction left unmatched. DNA of the CDR3: TGTGCCAGCAGTACGCGGGAGATGCTGGACAATGAGCAGTTCTTC. This translates into CASSTREMLDNEQFF.

V and J are TRBV30 and TRBJ2-3, with D unclear. V lost 0 bases, J lost 11 bases, and 9 bases lay in between. CDR1 is GTSNPN, CDR2 SVGIG, per germline (reference sequence). This CDR3 has 11 residues. The CDR3 DNA reads as TGTGCCTGGAGTGTGGCTAGATGGCAGTATTTT. Translated, it gives CAWSVARWQYF.

This clone has ten or more counts. The gene calls are TRBV7-8 and TRBJ1-4; D unresolved. The CDR3 length is 16 residues. Germline CDR1 SGHVS, CDR2 FQNEAQ. The V and J ends lost 2 bases and 0 bases respectively, with 10 bases between them. The CDR3 loop reads CASSLYVTATNEKLFF. DNA for the CDR3: TGTGCCAGCAGCTTATACGTCACTGCAACTAATGAAAAACTGTTTTTT.

This chain uses TRBV4-2 with TRBJ2-5; 8 positions agree with TRBD2. Germline trimming cut 3 bases from V and 7 bases from J; bases unmatched to any gene: 7. This CDR3 spans 14 amino acids. Germline V CDR1 and CDR2: LGHNA, YNFKEQ. CDR3 sequence reads: CASSQERGLGTQYF. The CDR3, as DNA: TGTGCCAGCAGCCAGGAGCGGGGGCTTGGGACCCAGTACTTC.

V and J are TRBV21-1 and TRBJ2-7; the table's D call, TRBD1, was not checked against the DNA. TRBV21-1 is a recognized pseudogene. This CDR3 is built from 13 residues. CDR3 sequence (DNA): TGTGCCAGCAGCAAAGTCAGGGTTTGCGAGCAGTACTTC. This codes for CASSKVRVCEQYF.

This chain uses TRBV5-8 with TRBJ2-7, with D tentatively TRBD2 (5 bases). CDR3 size: 15 residues. CDR1 is SGHTS, CDR2 YDEGEE, per germline. V shed 2 bases and J shed 6 bases, with 18 bases lying between them. CDR3 sequence: CASSFRGLAKAEQYF. The CDR3 region has the DNA TGTGCCAGCAGCTTTCGCGGCCTAGCAAAGGCCGAGCAGTACTTC.

In its sample, this clone was seen a few times. The junction departs from germline at one end; a sequencing error may be responsible. The chain couples TRBV2 to TRBJ1-2, with 11 bases aligning to TRBD1. The CDR3 has 15 amino acids. CDR1 SNHLY and CDR2 FYNNEI come from the germline V gene. For the CDR3, the DNA is TGTGCCAGCAGCGGACAGGGGGCGAATGCTACCCCCGCTCTCTTC. Its protein product is CASSGQGANATPALF. Complete variable domain (other parts from reference TRBV2 and TRBJ1-2): EPEVTQTPSHQVTQMGQEVILRCVPISNHLYFYWYRQILGQKVEFLVSFYNNEISEKSEIFDDQFSVERPDGSNFTLKIRSTKLEDSAMYFCASSGQGANATPALFGSGTRLTVV.

This chain links TRBV5-4 with TRBJ2-1; D is possibly TRBD2 (5 bases). The CDR3 loop spans 13 amino acids. From germline, CDR1 is SGHNT and CDR2 YYREEE (reference sequence). Trimming stripped 1 base from V and 7 bases from J, with 9 bases between. The CDR3: CASSLRGSNEQFF. In DNA form, the CDR3 reads TGTGCCAGCAGCTTGCGCGGGTCGAATGAGCAGTTCTTC.

This chain uses TRBV19 with TRBJ2-1; 9 nucleotides agree with TRBD2. There are 16 residues in the CDR3. J gave up 12 bases and V 4 bases, and 16 bases lay outside the gene matches. Germline loops: CDR1 LNHDA, CDR2 SQIVND (reference sequence). The CDR3 spells CASSSPSGTSKLGQFF. DNA of the CDR3: TGTGCCAGTAGTAGCCCATCTGGGACTAGCAAACTCGGGCAGTTCTTC.

J is TRBJ1-5 and V is TRBV5-1; 7 bases fit TRBD1. Germline CDR1 reads SGHRS; CDR2 reads YFSETQ. After removal of 4 bases from V and 3 bases from J, the junction contained 7 bases not matched to a gene. The CDR3 covers 15 residues. The CDR3 sequence: CASSPGDRFNQPQHF. The CDR3 region has the DNA TGCGCCAGCAGCCCCGGGGACAGATTCAATCAGCCCCAGCATTTT.